Listed here are 14 T cell receptor beta chains from one sample, sequenced in a study of T cell responses to AZD1222 COVID-19 vaccine. Sequencing was performed with immunoSEQ multiplex PCR; in TCRdb, only in-frame clones are kept and a portion is missing. Of some 170,000 clones in the sample, about 93% were seen once. The starting material was peripheral blood, obtained 28 days after the second dose of the MenACWY control vaccine. Receptors were obtained from an adult who received the MenACWY meningococcal vaccine as a control.

This chain joins TRBV18 and TRBJ1-1; maybe TRBD1 (5 bases). This CDR3 contains 14 residues. CDR1 is KGHSH and CDR2 is LQKENI in the germline V gene. Trimming pared 8 bases from V and 5 bases from J, leaving 18 bases between. The CDR3 DNA reads as TGTGCCAGCGTTACGCAGGGTGCGCGTACTGAAGCTTTCTTT. Its translation is CASVTQGARTEAFF.

The chain combines TRBV7-9 with TRBJ1-1, with D possibly TRBD1 on 6 matching bases. The CDR3 loop spans 14 amino acids. Trimming left V 3 bases short and J 7 bases short, with 15 bases between. CDR1 and CDR2 from the germline V gene are SEHNR and FQNEAQ (reference sequence). This chain's CDR3 is CASSFSAGADEAFF. The DNA for the CDR3 is TGTGCCAGCAGCTTTTCCGCAGGGGCCGATGAAGCTTTCTTT. Drawing the rest from reference TRBV7-9 and TRBJ1-1, the complete variable domain is DTGVSQNPRHKITKRGQNVTFRCDPISEHNRLYWYRQTLGQGPEFLTYFQNEAQLEKSRLLSDRFSAERPKGSFSTLEIQRTEQGDSAMYLCASSFSAGADEAFFGQGTRLTVV.

The V and J genes are TRBV11-3 and TRBJ2-1; 11 bases are a match to TRBD2. After removal of 3 bases from V and 7 bases from J, the junction contained 5 bases not matched to a gene. Per the germline V gene, CDR1 is SGHNT and CDR2 is YENEEA. The CDR3 is 15 amino acids. In DNA, the CDR3 is TGTGCCAGCAGCTTTAGCGGGGGGGTGCAGAATGAGCAGTTCTTC. Translation: CASSFSGGVQNEQFF.

J is TRBJ2-2 and V is TRBV27; 8 bases are a match to TRBD1. The CDR3 runs to 14 residues. CDR1 and CDR2 from the germline V gene are MNHEY and SMNVEV (reference sequence). V lost 4 bases and J lost 3; bases outside the gene matches: 1. In nucleotides, the CDR3 is TGTGCCAGCAGTTACAGGGGGGACACCGGGGAGCTGTTTTTT. Its translation: CASSYRGDTGELFF.

J is TRBJ2-3 and V is TRBV7-3; 12 nucleotides align to TRBD2. The CDR3 has 15 amino acids. The germline V gene has CDR1 SGHTA and CDR2 FQGTGA. After removal of 2 bases from V and 7 bases from J, the junction contained 4 bases not matched to a gene. The CDR3, as DNA: TGTGCCAGCAGCTTAGCTAGCGGGGGGGTGAATACGCAGTATTTT. Its protein product is CASSLASGGVNTQYF.

The V gene is TRBV13, the J gene TRBJ1-2; 8 bases align to TRBD1. With V trimmed by 5 bases and J by 3 bases, 14 bases remained unmatched. The CDR3 extends over 17 amino acids. The germline V gene encodes CDR1 PRHDT and CDR2 FYEKMQ (reference sequence). The CDR3: CASSPPWDRPYDYGYTF. As DNA, the CDR3 is TGTGCCAGCAGCCCCCCCTGGGACAGGCCCTACGACTATGGCTACACCTTC.

V is TRBV5-4 and J is TRBJ2-1; TRBD2 agrees at 12 bases. This CDR3 contains 18 residues. Germline V gene sequence: CDR1 SGHNT, CDR2 YYREEE (reference sequence). Trimming at V came to 0 bases and at J to 2 bases, leaving 6 bases not matched to a gene. CDR3 in DNA: TGTGCCAGCAGCTTGGGACTAGCGGGGGTCTCTACCTACAATGAGCAGTTCTTC. Translation: CASSLGLAGVSTYNEQFF.

This chain uses TRBV5-1 with TRBJ2-4; D possibly corresponds to TRBD2 (6 bases). Germline CDR1 SGHRS, CDR2 YFSETQ. This CDR3 comprises 14 residues. Trimming stripped 4 bases from V and 8 bases from J, with 16 bases between. The CDR3 spells CASSRLSGRDIQYF. CDR3 DNA: TGCGCCAGCAGCCGCCTTAGCGGACGTGACATTCAGTACTTC. Based on the CDR3 plus reference TRBV5-1 and TRBJ2-4, the full variable domain is KAGVTQTPRYLIKTRGQQVTLSCSPISGHRSVSWYQQTPGQGLQFLFEYFSETQRNKGNFPGRFSGRQFSNSRSEMNVSTLELGDSALYLCASSRLSGRDIQYFGAGTRLSVL.

The rearrangement joins TRBV18 to TRBJ1-1; tentative D call: TRBD1 (5 bases). CDR3 size: 14 residues. V was pared by 2 bases and J by 1 base, with 8 bases between. Germline V lookup: CDR1 KGHSH, CDR2 LQKENI. The CDR3 region has the DNA TGTGCCAGCTCACCAATGGGACCGAACACTGAAGCTTTCTTT. Amino acid sequence: CASSPMGPNTEAFF.

This clone is a singleton in its sample. This chain's CDR3 is CATSTTGGQGNYGYTF. For the CDR3, the DNA is TGTGCCACCAGCACCACGGGGGGACAGGGTAACTATGGCTACACCTTC. This chain uses TRBV15 with TRBJ1-2; 9 positions agree with TRBD1. Germline V lookup: CDR1 LNHNV, CDR2 YYDKDF (reference sequence). Trimming removed 4 bases from V and 1 base from J; junction bases left unmatched: 7. CDR3 size: 16 residues.

The chain combines TRBV6-1 with TRBJ1-1; no reliable D call. The CDR3 is 15 amino acids. With 3 bases removed from V and 0 bases from J, the gap between germline ends came to 11 bases. In germline, CDR1 is MNHNS, CDR2 SASEGT. CDR3 in amino acids: CASSEGYFMNTEAFF. In nucleotides, the CDR3 is TGTGCCAGCAGTGAGGGGTACTTCATGAACACTGAAGCTTTCTTT.

This chain joins TRBV2 and TRBJ2-3; 8 bases line up with TRBD2. V trimming: 6 bases; J trimming: 1 base; junction bases outside the gene matches: 9. Germline CDR1 is SNHLY and CDR2 is FYNNEI. The CDR3 is 16 amino acids. DNA of the CDR3: TGTGCCAGCAGATCAGGCGGGGGGCCCCGCACAGATACGCAGTATTTT. This translates into CASRSGGGPRTDTQYF.

The gene calls are TRBV7-2 and TRBJ1-3, with D uncertain. The V end was cut by 5 bases, the J end by 0 bases, with 2 bases between. Germline CDR1 is SGHTA and CDR2 is FQGNSA. CDR3 length equals 12 residues. CDR3 region: CASSPSGNTIYF. DNA of the CDR3: TGTGCCAGCAGCCCCTCTGGAAACACCATATATTTT.

This rearrangement joins TRBV5-1 to TRBJ1-1, with unresolved D. V gave up 0 bases and J gave up 10 bases, with 10 bases separating them. The CDR3 runs to 12 residues. The germline CDR1 and CDR2 sequences are SGHRS and YFSETQ. The CDR3 bases are TGCGCCAGCAGCTTGGTCGGGGTAGTAGCTTTCTTT. Translation gives CASSLVGVVAFF.